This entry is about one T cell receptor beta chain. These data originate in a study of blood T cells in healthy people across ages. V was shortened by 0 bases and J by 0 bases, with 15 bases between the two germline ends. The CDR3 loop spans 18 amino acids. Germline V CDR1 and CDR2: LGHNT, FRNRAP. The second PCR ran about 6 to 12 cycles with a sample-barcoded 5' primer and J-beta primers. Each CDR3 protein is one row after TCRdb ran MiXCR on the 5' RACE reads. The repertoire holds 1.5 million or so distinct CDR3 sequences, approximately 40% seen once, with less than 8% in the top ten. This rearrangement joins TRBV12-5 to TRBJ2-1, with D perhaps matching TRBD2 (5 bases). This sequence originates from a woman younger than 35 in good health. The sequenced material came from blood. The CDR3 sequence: CASGLVPVWSGSYNEQFF. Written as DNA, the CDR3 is TGTGCTAGTGGTTTGGTACCGGTTTGGAGCGGCTCCTACAATGAGCAGTTCTTC.